The next 20 T cell receptor beta chains were all read from a single sample in a study of blood T cells in healthy people across ages. Through a sample-barcoded 5' primer and a J-beta primer mix, a second PCR was run for 7 to 11 cycles. TCRdb fed the 5' RACE reads into MiXCR, producing one record per CDR3 protein. The sample carries 1.8 million or so distinct CDR3 sequences, around 40% recorded once. Input material: blood. These receptors were collected from a human donor in good health.

There are a few counts of this clonotype. The V call is TRBV5-4, the J call TRBJ1-1, with 8 bases fitting TRBD1. The V gene's germline CDR1 is SGHNT and CDR2 YYREEE (reference sequence). Losses at the gene ends were 4 bases for V and 3 bases for J; bases not matched to a gene: 8. There are 15 residues in the CDR3. Here the CDR3 reads CASSTPLTGDTEAFF. Written as DNA, the CDR3 is TGTGCCAGCAGCACCCCCCTGACAGGGGACACTGAAGCTTTCTTT.

J is TRBJ2-1 and V is TRBV2, with 12 bases identical to TRBD2. The CDR3 consists of 13 residues. The ends lost 11 bases at V and 9 bases at J; junction bases unmatched: 8. Germline V gene sequence: CDR1 SNHLY, CDR2 FYNNEI. The CDR3 DNA follows: TGTGCCGCTAGCGGGGGGGTCGTTAGTGAGCAGTTCTTC. Protein sequence: CAASGGVVSEQFF.

The chain combines TRBV20-1 with TRBJ2-3; 15 nucleotides line up with TRBD2. J was trimmed by 3 bases and V by 3 bases; bases with no gene match: 4. The CDR3 spans 16 residues. CDR1 is DFQATT, CDR2 SNEGSKA, per germline (reference sequence). CDR3 protein: CSARGLAGGGTDTQYF. The DNA of the CDR3 is TGCAGTGCTAGGGGACTAGCGGGGGGCGGTACAGATACGCAGTATTTT.

This chain links TRBV12-3 or TRBV12-4 with TRBJ2-7, with 7 bases identical to TRBD1. The CDR3 spans 14 residues. Trimming removed 7 bases from V and 2 bases from J; junction bases left unmatched: 8. The CDR3 coding sequence is TGTGCCAGCACCATGAGACAGGGACCCTACGAGCAGTACTTC. It is translated as CASTMRQGPYEQYF.

The chain carries TRBV20-1 and TRBJ2-1; D gene unclear. The CDR3 spans 12 residues. Germline values: CDR1 DFQATT, CDR2 SNEGSKA (reference sequence). With 0 bases removed from V and 9 bases from J, the gap between germline ends came to 9 bases. In nucleotides, the CDR3 is TGCAGTGCTAGAGATAGGCAAAGTGAGCAGTTCTTC. Protein: CSARDRQSEQFF.

This clonotype was seen more than once but under ten times. This chain links TRBV20-1 with TRBJ2-1, with D perhaps TRBD2 (5 bases). Germline V CDR1 and CDR2: DFQATT, SNEGSKA (reference sequence). The CDR3 is 13 amino acids. V was cut by 5 bases and J by 8 bases, with 16 bases left in between. The CDR3 DNA follows: TGCAGTGCTCGACACGCGGGTGCCGATGAGCAGTTCTTC. Translating it yields CSARHAGADEQFF.

The genes are TRBV20-1 and TRBJ2-7; 7 positions agree with TRBD2. Germline V gene data show CDR1 as DFQATT and CDR2 as SNEGSKA (reference sequence). V lost 0 bases and J lost 3; bases outside the gene matches: 8. There are 15 residues in the CDR3. For the CDR3, the DNA is TGCAGTGCTAGAGATAAGAACGGGGACTACTACGAGCAGTACTTC. Translating it yields CSARDKNGDYYEQYF.

V and J are TRBV6-5 and TRBJ1-6, with D unresolved. Looked up from germline, CDR1 is MNHEY and CDR2 is SVGAGI. This CDR3 spans 14 amino acids. Trimming stripped 8 bases from V and 9 bases from J, with 17 bases between. CDR3 region: CASCRDPGISPLHF. The CDR3 DNA sequence: TGTGCCAGCTGCCGCGATCCGGGTATTTCACCCCTCCACTTT.

This clonotype has a handful of counts. The chain carries TRBV7-2 and TRBJ2-6; weak D call: TRBD1 (5 bases). Trimming removed 5 bases from V and 0 bases from J, with 20 bases in between. CDR3 length: 19 amino acids. CDR1 SGHTA and CDR2 FQGNSA come from the germline V gene. Written as DNA, the CDR3 is TGTGCCAGCAGCCCATATGGATGGGGCGCAAACTCTGGGGCCAACGTCCTGACTTTC. Its protein product is CASSPYGWGANSGANVLTF.

The CDR3 here is CSATTLQDANTEAFF. CDR3 in DNA: TGCAGTGCAACCACCCTACAGGACGCGAACACTGAAGCTTTCTTT. V and J are TRBV20-1 and TRBJ1-1; TRBD1 is a possible D gene (5 bases). V was pared by 6 bases and J by 1 base, with 18 bases between. Germline-derived CDR1 and CDR2 are DFQATT and SNEGSKA (reference sequence). This CDR3 has 15 amino acids.

Comments on this clonotype: One junction end does not reproduce the germline sequence, and a read error may be involved. V gene TRBV12-3 or TRBV12-4 combines with J gene TRBJ2-6; maybe TRBD1 (6 bases). This CDR3 is built from 13 residues. In nucleotides, the CDR3 is TGTGCCAGCAGTCCGACAGGTTTCATCGTCCGGACTTTC. This encodes CASSPTGFIVRTF.

The chain combines TRBV6-5 with TRBJ2-7; the match to TRBD2 covers 7 bases. V lost 2 bases and J lost 4; bases outside the gene matches: 2. CDR3 length: 13 residues. Looked up from germline, CDR1 is MNHEY and CDR2 is SVGAGI. The CDR3 here is CASSYGGVYEQYF. The CDR3 bases are TGTGCCAGCAGTTACGGGGGGGTTTACGAGCAGTACTTC.

The chain carries TRBV12-3 or TRBV12-4 and TRBJ2-1; 11 bases are a match to TRBD2. The CDR3 is made up of 17 amino acids. Trimming removed 8 bases from V and 3 bases from J; junction bases left unmatched: 12. The CDR3 nucleotides are TGTGCCAGCCGCCTAGCGGGGGGACTCCTTAACTACAATGAGCAGTTCTTC. It encodes CASRLAGGLLNYNEQFF.

The chain is built from TRBV20-1 and TRBJ1-5; 8 bases match TRBD1. The CDR3 spans 16 residues. Germline loops: CDR1 DFQATT, CDR2 SNEGSKA (reference sequence). With 6 bases clipped from V and 1 base from J, the junction kept 11 bases outside the gene matches. The CDR3 loop is CSALSGQGLSNQPQHF. In DNA form, the CDR3 reads TGCAGTGCCCTGTCTGGACAGGGTCTGAGCAATCAGCCCCAGCATTTT.

In DNA form, the CDR3 reads TGTGCCACCAGCGATAACAGGGAAAGCTCCTACAATGAGCAGTTCTTC. Translated: CATSDNRESSYNEQFF. The chain couples TRBV15 to TRBJ2-1; D might be TRBD1 (6 bases). CDR3 size: 16 residues. V was clipped by 5 bases and J by 0 bases, with 14 bases between them. The germline V gene has CDR1 LNHNV and CDR2 YYDKDF (reference sequence).

The sample holds a few counts of this clonotype. The chain has TRBV28 and TRBJ1-1; the D gene is possibly TRBD1 (5 bases). V was cut by 8 bases and J by 3 bases, with 19 bases left in between. This CDR3 has 15 amino acids. Germline loops: CDR1 MDHEN, CDR2 SYDVKM. The CDR3 bases are TGTGCCAGCTCATTGAGACAGCCTGTATACACTGAAGCTTTCTTT. Translating gives CASSLRQPVYTEAFF. The full variable domain, completed using reference TRBV28 and TRBJ1-1, is DVKVTQSSRYLVKRTGEKVFLECVQDMDHENMFWYRQDPGLGLRLIYFSYDVKMKEKGDIPEGYSVSREKKERFSLILESASTNQTSMYLCASSLRQPVYTEAFFGQGTRLTVV.

With regard to this clonotype: One end of the junction fails to match germline, which may point to a read error. The V call is TRBV6-5, the J call TRBJ2-6; either TRBD1 or TRBD2 may fit D (6 bases each). The CDR3 extends over 14 amino acids. Germline V CDR1 and CDR2: MNHEY, SVGAGI. CDR3: CASSYRWGANVRTF. The CDR3 region has the DNA TGTGCCAGCAGTTACCGGTGGGGGGCCAACGTCCGGACTTTC.

This clonotype was counted between two and nine times. The chain carries TRBV4-3 and TRBJ1-2; 9 bases map to TRBD1. CDR3 length: 15 amino acids. V lost 4 bases, J lost 8 bases, and 11 bases stayed unmatched. Germline CDR1 reads LGHNA; CDR2 reads YSLEER. The CDR3 nucleotides read TGCGCCAGCAGCCGGGGGACAGGGATAACGGAGGGCTACACCTTC. Encoded protein: CASSRGTGITEGYTF.

This rearrangement joins TRBV4-3 to TRBJ1-5, with a possible D match to TRBD1 (6 bases). Germline V gene sequence: CDR1 LGHNA, CDR2 YSLEER. This CDR3 comprises 15 residues. V lost 1 base, J lost 5 bases, and 12 bases lay in between. The CDR3 spells CASSQVSGGHQPQHF. The CDR3 DNA reads TGCGCCAGCAGCCAAGTATCGGGGGGGCATCAGCCCCAGCATTTT.

The V gene is TRBV7-9, the J gene TRBJ2-1; D unresolved. CDR1 is SEHNR and CDR2 is FQNEAQ in the germline V gene (reference sequence). Trimming took off 5 bases at V and 3 bases at J, with 8 bases between the two ends. The CDR3 length is 13 residues. The DNA for the CDR3 is TGTGCCAGCAGCCGCGACATCTACAATGAGCAGTTCTTC. Translation gives CASSRDIYNEQFF.